What follows describes a single TCR beta chain. Its antigen is not known. The V gene's germline CDR1 is SGHTA and CDR2 FQGNSA. This CDR3 comprises 15 residues. Trimming stripped 4 bases from V and 0 bases from J, with 7 bases between. Data came from immunoSEQ multiplex PCR; TCRdb stores just in-frame clones and leaves some out. Of 95,000 to 150,000 clones in the sample, about 85% were seen once. This sample is part of a study of T cell responses to AZD1222 COVID-19 vaccine. Study-wide findings and caveats: Baseline seropositives among AZD1222 recipients totaled only five to seven.

The genes are TRBV7-2 and TRBJ2-6, with D unclear. The clonotype originates from an adult who received the AZD1222 COVID-19 vaccine. The specimen was peripheral blood, collected 28 days after the second AZD1222 dose. The chain's CDR3 is CASSWLPSGANVLTF. The CDR3 region has the DNA TGTGCCAGCAGCTGGCTTCCCTCTGGGGCCAACGTCCTGACTTTC. The full variable domain, rest sourced from reference TRBV7-2 and TRBJ2-6, is GAGVSQSPSNKVTEKGKDVELRCDPISGHTALYWYRQSLGQGLEFLIYFQGNSAPDKSGLPSDRFSAERTGGSVSTLTIQRTQQEDSAVYLCASSWLPSGANVLTFGAGSRLTVL.